The source of this T cell receptor beta chain is a study of OX40 agonist ivuxolimab in advanced cancers. Study in general: Patients received ivuxolimab, an intravenous treatment, every 2 weeks at 0.01 to 10 mg/kg. Study-wide results and limits: Both blood CD4+ and CD8+ T cells showed clonal growth by week 6 at 0.1 to 3.0 mg/kg.

TCRdb's copy holds only in-frame clones and misses some; the assay was immunoSEQ multiplex PCR. The data contain some 74,000 clones, around 93% of them singletons. Points on this clone: Its antigen remains unknown.

CDR3 size: 13 residues. The germline V gene has CDR1 MDHEN and CDR2 SYDVKM. Trimming left V 2 bases short and J 8 bases short, with 12 bases between. This chain connects TRBV28 to TRBJ1-2; no reliable D call. Here the sequenced sample was CD4+ or CD8+ T cells sorted from blood, taken in a trial of the OX40 agonist ivuxolimab. The TCR comes from an adult with an advanced solid tumor such as melanoma, head and neck, liver or kidney cancer. CDR3 sequence: CASSLLGILGYTF. The DNA for the CDR3 is TGTGCCAGCAGTTTACTCGGGATCCTCGGCTACACCTTC.